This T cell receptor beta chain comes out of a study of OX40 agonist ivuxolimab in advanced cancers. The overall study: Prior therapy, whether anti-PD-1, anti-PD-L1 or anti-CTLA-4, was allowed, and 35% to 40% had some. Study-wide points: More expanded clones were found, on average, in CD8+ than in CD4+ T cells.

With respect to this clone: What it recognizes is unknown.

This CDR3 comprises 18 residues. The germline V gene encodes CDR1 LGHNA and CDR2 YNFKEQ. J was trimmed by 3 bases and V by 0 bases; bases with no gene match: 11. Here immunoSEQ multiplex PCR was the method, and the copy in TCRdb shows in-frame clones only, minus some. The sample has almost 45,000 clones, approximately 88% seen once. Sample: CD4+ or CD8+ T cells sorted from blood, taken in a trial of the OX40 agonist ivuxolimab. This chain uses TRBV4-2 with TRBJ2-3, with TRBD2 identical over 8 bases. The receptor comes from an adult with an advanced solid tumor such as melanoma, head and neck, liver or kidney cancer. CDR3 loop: CASSQDFWAGGLTDTQYF. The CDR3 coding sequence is TGTGCCAGCAGCCAAGATTTTTGGGCGGGGGGTTTAACAGATACGCAGTATTTT.